Listed here are 5 T cell receptor beta chains from one sample, sequenced in a study of cytomegalovirus exposure and HLA in healthy donors listed by TCRdb under 2017. Library prep was done by the immunoSEQ multiplex PCR assay. For the multiplex PCR, a mixture combining 60 forward primers for TCR Vbeta segments and 13 reverse primers for TCR Jbeta segments was used. TCRdb obtained this table from immuneACCESS and retained in-frame rearrangements with V and J assigned. These tables miss some clones; where compared with another copy, unresolved V genes account for less than half of the shortfall, and the remainder is unexplained. The sample table records tens of thousands of clones; under 80% of these occur just once. The top ten hold over 4.5% of the sample. The sequenced material came from PBMCs. Receptors were obtained from a man aged 55 to 69 in good health and CMV-seropositive.

This chain connects TRBV6-6 to TRBJ2-3, with TRBD2 matching over 7 bases. Trimming took 6 bases from V and 3 from J; bases not matched to a gene: 6. CDR1 and CDR2 from the germline V gene are MNHNY and SVGAGI (reference sequence). This CDR3 comprises 14 residues. The CDR3 coding sequence is TGTGCCAGCAGGAATAGCGGGTCGACAGATACGCAGTATTTT. Amino acids: CASRNSGSTDTQYF.

This clone was picked up a small number of times. As DNA, the CDR3 is TGTGCCAGCAGCTCCCGGGTCCGGGGGGAGACCCAGTACTTC. Its translation: CASSSRVRGETQYF. The gene calls are TRBV7-9 and TRBJ2-5, with a tentative D call TRBD2 (6 bases). The germline V and J ends were trimmed by 4 bases and 5 bases, with 14 bases remaining between them. There are 14 residues in the CDR3. CDR1 and CDR2 from the germline V gene are SEHNR and FQNEAQ (reference sequence).

The chain recombines TRBV1 with TRBJ2-3; the table calls TRBD2, which could not be checked here. TRBV1 is a documented pseudogene. The CDR3 extends over 16 amino acids. The CDR3 DNA sequence: TGCACCAGCAGCTACCCCGGACTAGAAGTCACAGATACGCAGTATTTT. Its translation is CTSSYPGLEVTDTQYF.

The chain is built from TRBV18 and TRBJ1-3; D uncertain. The length of the CDR3 is 16 residues. V was cut by 3 bases and J by 0 bases, with 12 bases left in between. Germline lookup yields CDR1 KGHSH and CDR2 LQKENI. The CDR3 DNA sequence: TGTGCCAGCTCACCCCCGAATCCCGGCTCTGGAAACACCATATATTTT. It is translated as CASSPPNPGSGNTIYF.

This clone was detected a few times. The J gene is TRBJ2-7, the V gene TRBV4-3, with D possibly being TRBD2 (6 bases). CDR3 size: 14 residues. Germline V gene lookup returns CDR1 LGHNA and CDR2 YSLEER. V lost 4 bases, J lost 0 bases, and 10 bases lay in between. The CDR3, as DNA: TGCGCCAGCAGCCGGGACTTCAGCTCCTACGAGCAGTACTTC. Its protein product is CASSRDFSSYEQYF.